The 2 T cell receptor beta chains below come from one sample, sequenced in a study of vaccination and CD4 T cells after COVID-19. No antigens are known for them. Treatment given: approximately 9-day PBMC culture with coronavirus spike peptide pools or control peptides (ViraFEST assay). Oncomine TCR Beta short-read sequencing was applied to DNA from cultured CD4+ T cells. One entry per CDR3 protein, called by TCRdb with MiXCR from the PCR reads. The table includes around 13,000 distinct CDR3 sequences, around 21% detected once. Sequences were obtained from cultured CD4+ T cells from blood. These receptors were taken from a human donor with COVID-19.

The chain employs TRBV7-2 and TRBJ2-7; D remains ambiguous. Germline CDR1 is SGHTA and CDR2 is FQGNSA. CDR3 length equals 14 residues. The V end was cut by 4 bases, the J end by 4 bases, with 14 bases between. CDR3 bases: TGTGCCAGCAGCTCTACTTCCTCGAGGTACGAGCAGTACTTC. This translates into CASSSTSSRYEQYF.

The J gene is TRBJ2-3, the V gene TRBV20-1; 13 nucleotides match TRBD2. After removal of 7 bases from V and 6 bases from J, the junction contained 10 bases not matched to a gene. In germline, CDR1 is DFQATT, CDR2 SNEGSKA (reference sequence). This CDR3 comprises 15 residues. The CDR3 sequence: CSVPTSGGPGDTQYF. The CDR3 nucleotides are TGCAGTGTCCCGACTAGCGGGGGGCCCGGGGATACGCAGTATTTT.